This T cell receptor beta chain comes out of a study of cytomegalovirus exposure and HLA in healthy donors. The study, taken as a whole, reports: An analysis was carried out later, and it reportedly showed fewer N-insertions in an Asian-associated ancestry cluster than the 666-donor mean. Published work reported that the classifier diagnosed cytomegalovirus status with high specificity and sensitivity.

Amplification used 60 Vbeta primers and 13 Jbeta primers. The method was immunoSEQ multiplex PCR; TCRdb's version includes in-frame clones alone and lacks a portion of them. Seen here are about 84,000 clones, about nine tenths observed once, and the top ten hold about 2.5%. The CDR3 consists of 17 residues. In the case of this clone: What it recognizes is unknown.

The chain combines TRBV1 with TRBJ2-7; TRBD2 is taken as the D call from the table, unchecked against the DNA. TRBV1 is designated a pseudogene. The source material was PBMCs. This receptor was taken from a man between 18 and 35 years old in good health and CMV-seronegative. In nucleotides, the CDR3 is TGCACCAGCAGCCGGGTTAGCGGGGTGAGACGCTCCTACGAGCAGTACTTC. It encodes CTSSRVSGVRRSYEQYF.